This T cell receptor beta chain originates from a study of blood T cell repertoires in COVID-19. This CDR3 contains 15 residues. Germline trimming cut 3 bases from V and 9 bases from J; bases unmatched to any gene: 6. Germline lookup yields CDR1 SGHAT and CDR2 FQNNGV. How the authors handled the data: The authors estimated nucleated cell counts from reference gene primer amplification. The assay was immunoSEQ multiplex PCR, and TCRdb's table has in-frame clones only and misses some. V and J calls plus clone size are reproduced from that table; the DNA served to infer D and trimming. Of some 140,000 clones in the sample, 79% are singletons; the top ten hold about 3.6%.

The chain joins TRBV11-2 to TRBJ2-1, with 12 bases aligning to TRBD2. The TCR originated in a man aged 55 to 70 with acute or convalescent COVID-19. Sequencing input: peripheral blood. The CDR3 nucleotides are TGTGCCAGCAGCTTGGGACTAGCGGGTGGCTTTGAGCAGTTCTTC. This translates into CASSLGLAGGFEQFF.